The clone carrying this T cell receptor (beta chain) was observed a few times. TCRdb re-called the RT-PCR reads through MiXCR, storing one row per CDR3 protein. The sample gives about 680,000 distinct CDR3 sequences, approximately 15% of which show up once; 3.6% is in the top ten. Germline-derived CDR1 and CDR2 are SGDLS and YYNGEE. The CDR3 spans 16 residues. V lost 0 bases and J lost 9, with 19 bases in between. The chain links TRBV9 to TRBJ2-1, with D possibly being TRBD2 (6 bases). The sequencing sample was made of memory CD4+ T cells from blood. This sequence was found in a female donor in good health, serving as a healthy control. CDR3 DNA: TGTGCCAGCAGCGTAGTGGTCGGGACTGCAGCGGGTGAGCAGTTCTTC. As protein: CASSVVVGTAAGEQFF.